This record looks at one T cell receptor beta chain sequence and its context. The sample belongs to a study of blood T cells in healthy people across ages. Combining a sample-barcoded 5' primer with a J-beta primer mix, a second PCR ran for 7 to 11 cycles. Tagging of each cDNA molecule was performed by a template-switch adaptor with 12 random nucleotides. Sequencing yielded, for each sample, at least 2.5 million paired-end reads carrying CDR3. MiXCR, run by TCRdb on the 5' RACE reads, gives a single entry per CDR3 protein. The table has approximately 680,000 distinct CDR3 sequences, 32% seen once. This sequence originates from a woman aged 80 or over in good health. The specimen sequenced was blood.

The CDR3 DNA follows: TGTGCCAGCAGCCAAGGGGCAGCGTTGAGCTCCTACAATGAGCAGTTCTTC. This translates into CASSQGAALSSYNEQFF. V is TRBV7-2 and J is TRBJ2-1, with D possibly being TRBD1 (5 bases). The CDR3 totals 17 residues. Trimming shortened V by 5 bases and J by 0 bases, and 17 bases separated the two germline ends. Germline V gene sequence: CDR1 SGHTA, CDR2 FQGNSA.